Listed here is a single T cell receptor (beta chain). As yet, its antigen is unknown. The data derive from a study of OX40 agonist ivuxolimab in advanced cancers. Study information: Hepatocellular carcinoma, melanoma, renal cell or head and neck cancer occurred in dose-escalation patients. Study outcomes and limitations: Both CD4+ and CD8+ T cell populations in blood had undergone clonal expansion by week 6 at 0.1 to 3.0 mg/kg.

The data were produced by immunoSEQ multiplex PCR, yet TCRdb's version contains in-frame clones alone and is incomplete. Of 60,000 to 65,000 clones listed, around 90% are singletons. The sequence derives from an adult with an advanced solid tumor such as melanoma, head and neck, liver or kidney cancer. The sample in question was CD4+ or CD8+ T cells sorted from blood, obtained in a trial of the OX40 agonist ivuxolimab.

The CDR3 sequence: CASSLSSGAPDTQYF. As DNA, the CDR3 is TGTGCCAGCAGTTTATCTTCTGGAGCGCCAGATACGCAGTATTTT. The chain joins TRBV27 to TRBJ2-3; D remains unclear. Trimming left V 0 bases short and J 4 bases short, with 11 bases between. Germline lookup yields CDR1 MNHEY and CDR2 SMNVEV (reference sequence). The CDR3 runs to 15 residues.